Shown below are 11 T cell receptor beta chains from a single sample sequenced in a study of blood T cells in healthy people across ages. For the second PCR, which ran for 7 to 11 cycles, a sample-barcoded 5' primer and a J-beta primer mix were used. TCRdb independently ran MiXCR on the 5' RACE reads; one entry per CDR3 protein. The sample has fewer than 2 million distinct CDR3 sequences, about 39% seen once. The source material was blood. The receptors originated from a human donor in good health.

In this sample, this clonotype turned up many times. The chain links TRBV4-2 to TRBJ2-5, with unresolved D. Per germline, CDR1 LGHNA and CDR2 YNFKEQ. The CDR3 length is 14 residues. The V end lost 2 bases, the J end lost 2 bases, and 9 bases lay between the germline ends. CDR3 loop: CASSQLGLQETQYF. CDR3 bases: TGTGCCAGCAGCCAATTAGGTCTACAAGAGACCCAGTACTTC.

The chain recombines TRBV6-2 or TRBV6-3 with TRBJ2-7, with 14 bases aligning to TRBD2. Germline lookup yields CDR1 MNHEY and CDR2 SVGEGT. Trimming cost V 1 base and J 2 bases; bases outside gene matches: 4. The CDR3 totals 17 residues. The CDR3 nucleotides are TGTGCCAGCAGTTACTTCGGGACTAGCGGGGGAACCTACGAGCAGTACTTC. It encodes CASSYFGTSGGTYEQYF.

This clonotype was detected many times. The chain combines TRBV12-5 with TRBJ2-7; D unclear. CDR3 size: 9 residues. The germline V gene encodes CDR1 LGHNT and CDR2 FRNRAP. V was trimmed by 10 bases and J by 0 bases, leaving 1 base between them. DNA for the CDR3: TGTGCTACCTCCTACGAGCAGTACTTC. Translated, it gives CATSYEQYF.

This clonotype occurred a few times. V and J are TRBV2 and TRBJ2-1; tentative D call: TRBD2 (5 bases). The CDR3 consists of 14 residues. Germline V gives CDR1 SNHLY, CDR2 FYNNEI. V was shortened by 6 bases and J by 9 bases, with 18 bases between the two germline ends. The CDR3 nucleotides are TGTGCCAGCAGCCTAACAACTAGTGTCGGTGAGCAGTTCTTC. Protein sequence: CASSLTTSVGEQFF.

This clonotype showed up just a few times. The chain employs TRBV7-9 and TRBJ2-3; no reliable D call. Deletions cut 5 bases from V and 2 bases from J, with 23 bases between. CDR1 and CDR2 (germline): SEHNR, FQNEAQ (reference sequence). The CDR3 is 18 residues long. The CDR3 sequence is CASSTGGWTGLTTDTQYF. The CDR3 region has the DNA TGTGCCAGCAGCACCGGTGGGTGGACGGGCCTTACCACAGATACGCAGTATTTT.

The chain uses TRBV5-4 and TRBJ1-2; D gene ambiguous. CDR1 SGHNT and CDR2 YYREEE come from the germline V gene (reference sequence). CDR3 length equals 14 residues. The V end was cut by 4 bases, the J end by 2 bases, with 12 bases between. The CDR3 region is CASSPYSLNYGYTF. CDR3 DNA sequence: TGTGCCAGCAGCCCGTATAGCCTAAACTATGGCTACACCTTC.

This clonotype was counted at least ten times. V and J are TRBV20-1 and TRBJ2-1, with a possible D match to TRBD2 (6 bases). Germline lookup yields CDR1 DFQATT and CDR2 SNEGSKA (reference sequence). The CDR3 runs 11 residues. V was pared by 6 bases and J by 10 bases, with 13 bases between. CDR3 residues: CSAQTREEQFF. Written as DNA, the CDR3 is TGCAGTGCACAGACCCGGGAGGAGCAGTTCTTC.

A few counts support this clonotype. This chain joins TRBV15 and TRBJ2-3; 8 bases match TRBD2. Germline assignment: CDR1 LNHNV and CDR2 YYDKDF (reference sequence). The CDR3 length is 19 residues. V lost 5 bases to trimming and J lost 2 bases; unmatched junction nucleotides: 18. The CDR3 DNA reads as TGTGCCACCAGCTCAGAAGGCTTAGGTCAAGCGGGGGTCACAGATACGCAGTATTTT. The encoded protein is CATSSEGLGQAGVTDTQYF. The full variable domain, with the rest looked up from reference TRBV15 and TRBJ2-3, is DAMVIQNPRYQVTQFGKPVTLSCSQTLNHNVMYWYQQKSSQAPKLLFHYYDKDFNNEADTPDNFQSRRPNTSFCFLDIRSPGLGDTAMYLCATSSEGLGQAGVTDTQYFGPGTRLTVL.

This rearrangement joins TRBV10-3 to TRBJ1-4; possibly TRBD1 for D (5 bases). Germline lookup yields CDR1 ENHRY and CDR2 SYGVKD. V shed 4 bases and J shed 5 bases, with 8 bases lying between them. The CDR3 has 13 residues. The chain's CDR3 is CAISGDLNEKLFF. DNA for the CDR3: TGTGCCATCAGTGGGGACCTAAATGAAAAACTGTTTTTT.

This clonotype turned up a few times. The rearrangement joins TRBV6-5 to TRBJ2-1; weak D call: TRBD2 (5 bases). Germline assignment: CDR1 MNHEY and CDR2 SVGAGI. V was shortened by 7 bases and J by 2 bases, with 9 bases between the two germline ends. The CDR3 has 13 residues. The CDR3 DNA reads TGTGCCAGCACCGGGATTGCCTACAATGAGCAGTTCTTC. It codes for CASTGIAYNEQFF.

The chain uses TRBV10-3 and TRBJ2-5; the D is unclear. The CDR3 is 12 amino acids. Germline CDR1 is ENHRY and CDR2 is SYGVKD. The V end lost 2 bases, the J end lost 5 bases, and 6 bases lay between the germline ends. The CDR3 DNA reads as TGTGCCATCAGTGAGCAAACGGAGACCCAGTACTTC. It codes for CAISEQTETQYF.